A selection of T cell receptor beta chains follows, all from one sample in a study of long-term antiretroviral therapy in people with HIV. Libraries were prepared by immunoSEQ multiplex PCR; TCRdb keeps only in-frame clonotypes and omits some of them. The table records more than 25,000 clones, 97% of them present only once. This sample comprised unsorted PBMCs, obtained 7.6 years after starting antiretroviral therapy. These TCRs come from a young man with HIV. CDR3s include the opening cysteine and the closing phenylalanine or tryptophan. The D gene is left open where the match is weak. Part of the rows lack a size; the others show once, few, many or a class for expanded clones.

d_call	j_call	v_call	clone_size	cdr3_nt	cdr3_aa
NA	TRBJ1-4	TRBV19	NA	TGTGCCAGTGGGTACGAAAAACTGTTTTTT	CASGYEKLFF
NA	TRBJ2-5	TRBV6-1	NA	TGTGCCAGCATCAGGAAAGAGACCCAGTACTTC	CASIRKETQYF
NA	TRBJ1-6	TRBV18	NA	TGTGCCAGCTCACCTGGGGAGGATTCACCCCTCCACTTT	CASSPGEDSPLHF
NA	TRBJ1-1	TRBV4-3	NA	TGCGCCAGCCGGGCCAGGGTACTTGGGTACACTGAAGCTTTCTTT	CASRARVLGYTEAFF
TRBD1	TRBJ1-1	TRBV6-1	NA	TGTGCCAGCAGTGACCGGACAGGCTGGGGGGAAGCTTTCTTT	CASSDRTGWGEAFF
TRBD1	TRBJ2-7	TRBV9	NA	TGTGCCAGCAGCGCCGGGGACAGCTCCTACGAGCAGTACTTC	CASSAGDSSYEQYF
NA	TRBJ1-1	TRBV30	NA	TGTGCCTGGGGACACCTGAACACTGAAGCTTTCTTT	CAWGHLNTEAFF
NA	TRBJ1-2	TRBV7-2	once	TGTGCCAGCAGCGCCGACACGTATGGCTACACCTTC	CASSADTYGYTF
TRBD1	TRBJ1-1	TRBV9	NA	TGTGCCAGCAGCGCGGGACAGCTGAACACTGAAGCTTTCTTT	CASSAGQLNTEAFF
NA	TRBJ2-7	TRBV5-6	NA	TGTGCCAGCAGCTTGGGGGGGCTGAGGATGACGTACGAGCAGTACTTC	CASSLGGLRMTYEQYF
NA	TRBJ2-6	TRBV27	NA	TGTGCCAGCCGTCCCCTTTCTGGGGCCAACGTCCTGACTTTC	CASRPLSGANVLTF
NA	TRBJ1-3	TRBV4-3	NA	TGCGCCAGCAGCCAATATGGAAACACCATATATTTT	CASSQYGNTIYF
NA	TRBJ2-7	TRBV5-6	NA	TGTGCCAGCAGCTTGGGCGGAAGCTCCTACGAGCAGTACTTC	CASSLGGSSYEQYF
NA	TRBJ2-3	TRBV10-3	once	TGTGCCATCAGTGAGTCGATAGGTCTCACAGATACGCAGTATTTT	CAISESIGLTDTQYF
NA	TRBJ2-7	TRBV5-1	NA	TGCGCCAGCAGCTTGGGACCAGGTAGCTCCTACGAGCAGTACTTC	CASSLGPGSSYEQYF
NA	TRBJ2-7	TRBV9	NA	TGTGCCAGCAGCGCCGGGACCAACTCCTACGAGCAGTACTTC	CASSAGTNSYEQYF
TRBD2	TRBJ2-1	TRBV29-1	NA	TGCAGCGCGAAGGTCGGCGGGGGATCCTACAATGAGCAGTTCTTC	CSAKVGGGSYNEQFF
NA	TRBJ1-1	TRBV6-5	NA	TGTGCCAGCAGCGGACAGTCTGAAGCTTTCTTT	CASSGQSEAFF
TRBD1	TRBJ2-1	TRBV18	NA	TGTGCCAGCTCACCCGGGACAGGGAAGTCAGCGGGGACTTACAATGAGCAGTTCTTC	CASSPGTGKSAGTYNEQFF
NA	TRBJ2-7	TRBV5-1	NA	TGCGCCAGCAGCTTGGCCCCCAGCGGCTACGAGCAGTACTTC	CASSLAPSGYEQYF
NA	TRBJ2-3	TRBV6-4	NA	TGTGCCAGCAGTGACGGCGGGAGCACAGATACGCAGTATTTT	CASSDGGSTDTQYF
TRBD2	TRBJ2-7	TRBV5-1	NA	TGCGCCAGCAGCTTGGGTGGTAGCGGGAGGGCCTTCCCCTACGAGCAGTACTTC	CASSLGGSGRAFPYEQYF
TRBD2	TRBJ2-7	TRBV4-2	NA	TGTGCCAGCAGCCAGGGACTAGCGGGAGCCTACGAGCAGTACTTC	CASSQGLAGAYEQYF
TRBD1	TRBJ2-4	TRBV7-2	NA	TGTGCCAGCAGCGGGGGGACAGGACTAGCCAAAAACATTCAGTACTTC	CASSGGTGLAKNIQYF
NA	TRBJ1-4	TRBV7-8	NA	TGTGCCAGCAGCCCAATCGGGGCTGGGGATGAAAAACTGTTTTTT	CASSPIGAGDEKLFF
NA	TRBJ2-1	TRBV19	NA	TGTGCCAGTAGTATAGATCTAGAAGGAATTGTTTATGAGCAGTTCTTC	CASSIDLEGIVYEQFF
NA	TRBJ2-6	TRBV10-3	NA	TGTGCCATCAGTGAGACAGGGTCTGGGGCCAACGTCCTGACTTTC	CAISETGSGANVLTF
NA	TRBJ2-1	TRBV9	NA	TGTGCCAGCGGATCTGGTGGCCCCCACAATGAGCAGTTCTTC	CASGSGGPHNEQFF
NA	TRBJ2-1	TRBV9	NA	TGTGCCAGCAGCGCGGAAGGGGGTAACGGCAATGAGCAGTTCTTC	CASSAEGGNGNEQFF
TRBD1	TRBJ1-1	TRBV30	NA	TGTGCCTGGAGGACAGGGCGGGACACTGAAGCTTTCTTT	CAWRTGRDTEAFF
NA	TRBJ2-5	TRBV2	NA	TGTGCCAGCAGTGAAACGGAGACCCAGTACTTC	CASSETETQYF
NA	TRBJ1-6	TRBV13	NA	TGTGCCAGCAGCTTAGGGACAACAGGGAATTCACCCCTCCACTTT	CASSLGTTGNSPLHF
NA	TRBJ2-2	TRBV7-9	NA	TGTGCCAGCAGCTTAGTTCCCAAAGACGGGGAGCTGTTTTTT	CASSLVPKDGELFF
TRBD2	TRBJ2-1	TRBV4-3	NA	TGCGCCAGCAGCCAAGATTTAGAGCGGGAGTTGTTCAATGAGCAGTTCTTC	CASSQDLERELFNEQFF
NA	TRBJ1-2	TRBV2	NA	TGTGCCAGCAGGATAACAGATAACTATGGCTACACCTTC	CASRITDNYGYTF
TRBD2	TRBJ2-5	TRBV13	NA	TGTGCCAGCAGCTTGGGTGGCGGGGGGATTCAAGAGACCCAGTACTTC	CASSLGGGGIQETQYF
TRBD2	TRBJ2-3	TRBV11-2	NA	TGTGCCAGCAGCCCGAGCGGGGGGAGTACAGTCGCAGATACGCAGTATTTT	CASSPSGGSTVADTQYF
NA	TRBJ1-5	TRBV2	NA	TGTGCCAGCAGTGATGGGAAAAGTAATCAGCCCCAGCATTTT	CASSDGKSNQPQHF
NA	TRBJ1-5	TRBV29-1	NA	TGCAGCGTTGGCTGGGACCAGCCCCAGCATTTT	CSVGWDQPQHF
NA	TRBJ2-6	TRBV29-1	NA	TGCGCTGTAGGGGCCAACGTCCTGACTTTC	CAVGANVLTF
NA	TRBJ2-7	TRBV5-6	NA	TGTGCCAGCAGCAACAGTAACGAGCAGTACTTC	CASSNSNEQYF
NA	TRBJ1-4	TRBV6-5	NA	TGTGCCAGCAGTTACGATTGGGGGCCGGAGGGAAAACTGTTTTTT	CASSYDWGPEGKLFF
TRBD1	TRBJ2-4	TRBV6-6	NA	TGTGCCAGCCGGGACAGGGGGCTCAAAAACATTCAGTACTTC	CASRDRGLKNIQYF
NA	TRBJ2-5	TRBV11-2	NA	TGTGCCAGCAGCCCACAAACGACTATTACCCAGTACTTC	CASSPQTTITQYF
NA	TRBJ2-6	TRBV4-1	NA	TGCGCCAGCAGCCAAGATGGGTGGGGATCTGGGGCCAACGTCCTGACTTTC	CASSQDGWGSGANVLTF
TRBD1	TRBJ1-1	TRBV6-5	once	TGTGCCAGCAGTTTGGGACAGGGACGGACTGAAGCTTTCTTT	CASSLGQGRTEAFF
NA	TRBJ1-2	TRBV18	NA	TGTGCCAGCTCACTCCGGACCCACCTGGGCTACACCTTC	CASSLRTHLGYTF
NA	TRBJ1-1	TRBV6-6	NA	TGTGCCAGCAGTTACAATGCAGGGCCAGGGAACACTGAAGCTTTCTTT	CASSYNAGPGNTEAFF
NA	TRBJ1-1	TRBV7-8	NA	TGTGCCAGCAGCCCCGGGAGGGGCATGAACACTGAAGCTTTCTTT	CASSPGRGMNTEAFF
NA	TRBJ2-7	TRBV25-1	NA	TGTGCCAGCATGCAGGGATCCTACGAGCAGTACTTC	CASMQGSYEQYF
TRBD1	TRBJ1-2	TRBV18	NA	TGTGCCAGCTCACTGACGGGACAGAGCAACTATGGCTACACCTTC	CASSLTGQSNYGYTF
NA	TRBJ2-1	TRBV6-1	NA	TGTGCCAGCAGTGAGCAGGGGGGGACTCGCTCCCCTGAGCAGTTCTTC	CASSEQGGTRSPEQFF
TRBD1	TRBJ1-2	TRBV4-3	NA	TGCGCCAGCAGCCAAGTTGCCAGGGGGCCCCATAACTATGGCTACACCTTC	CASSQVARGPHNYGYTF
TRBD2	TRBJ2-1	TRBV7-2	NA	TGTGCCAGCAGCTTAAGTAATAGCGGGAGCTTTAGGGAGCAGTTCTTC	CASSLSNSGSFREQFF
TRBD1	TRBJ1-1	TRBV7-9	NA	TGTGCCAGCAGCGGACAGGGAGGCCCTGAAGCTTTCTTT	CASSGQGGPEAFF
NA	TRBJ1-3	TRBV10-3	NA	TGTGCCATCAGCCTCGGCCTTACGGCTGGAAACACCATATATTTT	CAISLGLTAGNTIYF
NA	TRBJ2-7	TRBV19	NA	TGTGCCAGTAGTAAAGGACAGCAGGGAGCCTACGAGCAGTACTTC	CASSKGQQGAYEQYF
TRBD1	TRBJ1-1	TRBV18	NA	TGTGCCAGCTCACCGGAGGGGGGGGACAGGCGGGGAGAAGCTTTCTTT	CASSPEGGDRRGEAFF
NA	TRBJ2-3	TRBV19	NA	TGTGCCAGTCCCTACTGTGAGGGTACAGATACGCAGTATTTT	CASPYCEGTDTQYF
TRBD2	TRBJ2-7	TRBV6-6	NA	TGTGCCAGCAGACTAGCGAACTACGAGCAGTACTTC	CASRLANYEQYF